This T cell receptor beta chain came from a study of vaccination and CD4 T cells after COVID-19. Treatment here: roughly 11-day PBMC culture with coronavirus spike peptide pools or control peptides (ViraFEST assay). Collection of the unexposed donor's CD4+ T cells took place before the COVID-19 pandemic (2011-2018). The study sequenced cultured CD4+ T cell DNA using the Oncomine TCR Beta short-read assay. Via MiXCR, TCRdb re-called the PCR reads, giving one row per CDR3 protein. The top ten hold around 17% of the sample, which has about 7,000 distinct CDR3 sequences, approximately 33% seen once. V was shortened by 5 bases and J by 6 bases, with 14 bases between the two germline ends. The CDR3 spans 14 residues. Germline CDR1 reads LNHDA; CDR2 reads SQIVND (reference sequence). This clonotype was detected a few times. Its antigen remains unidentified.

The material sequenced was CD4+ T cells from blood, cultured in vitro. The genes are TRBV19 and TRBJ2-1; D is tentatively TRBD1 or TRBD2 (5 bases each). The TCR was taken from a human donor in good health. DNA of the CDR3: TGTGCCAGTAGTCGAGACCCGGGACGCAATGAGCAGTTCTTC. This sequence encodes CASSRDPGRNEQFF.